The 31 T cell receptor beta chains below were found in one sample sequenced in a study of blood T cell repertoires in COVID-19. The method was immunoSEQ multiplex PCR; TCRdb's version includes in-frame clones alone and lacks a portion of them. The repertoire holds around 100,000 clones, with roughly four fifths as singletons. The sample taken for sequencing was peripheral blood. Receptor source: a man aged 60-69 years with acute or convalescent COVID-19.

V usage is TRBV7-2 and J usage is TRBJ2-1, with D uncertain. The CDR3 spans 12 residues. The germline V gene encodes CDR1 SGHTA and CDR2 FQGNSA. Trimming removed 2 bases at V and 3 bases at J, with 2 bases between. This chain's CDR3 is CASSLYYNEQFF. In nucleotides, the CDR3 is TGTGCCAGCAGCTTATACTACAATGAGCAGTTCTTC.

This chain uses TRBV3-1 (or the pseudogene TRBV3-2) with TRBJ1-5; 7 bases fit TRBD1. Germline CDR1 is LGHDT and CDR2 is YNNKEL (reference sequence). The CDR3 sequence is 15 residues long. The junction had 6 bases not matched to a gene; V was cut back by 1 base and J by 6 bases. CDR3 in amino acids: CASSQGTGRTQPQHF. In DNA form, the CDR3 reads TGTGCCAGCAGCCAAGGGACAGGTAGGACTCAGCCCCAGCATTTT.

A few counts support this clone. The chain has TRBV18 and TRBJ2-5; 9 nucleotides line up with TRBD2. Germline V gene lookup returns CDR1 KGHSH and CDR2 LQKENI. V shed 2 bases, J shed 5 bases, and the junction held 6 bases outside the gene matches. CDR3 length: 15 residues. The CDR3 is CASSPLAGAWETQYF. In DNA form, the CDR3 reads TGTGCCAGCTCACCATTAGCGGGGGCTTGGGAGACCCAGTACTTC.

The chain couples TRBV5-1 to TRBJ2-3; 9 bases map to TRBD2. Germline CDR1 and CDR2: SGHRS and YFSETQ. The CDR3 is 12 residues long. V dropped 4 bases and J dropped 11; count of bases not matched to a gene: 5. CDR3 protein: CASSNSGGEQYF. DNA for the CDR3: TGCGCCAGCAGCAATAGCGGGGGAGAGCAGTATTTT.

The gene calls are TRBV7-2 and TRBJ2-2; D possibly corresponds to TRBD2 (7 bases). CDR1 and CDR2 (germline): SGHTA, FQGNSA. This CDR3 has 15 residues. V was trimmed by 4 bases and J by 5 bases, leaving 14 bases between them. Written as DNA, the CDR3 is TGTGCCAGCAGCTGGCGGCGGGGGCGAACCGGGGAGCTGTTTTTT. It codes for CASSWRRGRTGELFF.

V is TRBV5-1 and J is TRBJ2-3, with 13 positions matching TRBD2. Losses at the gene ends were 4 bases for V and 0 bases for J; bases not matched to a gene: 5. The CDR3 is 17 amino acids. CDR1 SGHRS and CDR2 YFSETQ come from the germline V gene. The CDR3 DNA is TGCGCCAGCAGCCCGGGACTAGCGGGGTCTAGCACAGATACGCAGTATTTT. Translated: CASSPGLAGSSTDTQYF.

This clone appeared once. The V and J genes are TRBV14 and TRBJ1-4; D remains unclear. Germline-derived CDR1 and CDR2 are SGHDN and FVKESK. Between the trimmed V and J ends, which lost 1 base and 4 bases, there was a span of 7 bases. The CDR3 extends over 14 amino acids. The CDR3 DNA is TGTGCCAGCAGCCAAGGTTACAATAATGAAAAACTGTTTTTT. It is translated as CASSQGYNNEKLFF.

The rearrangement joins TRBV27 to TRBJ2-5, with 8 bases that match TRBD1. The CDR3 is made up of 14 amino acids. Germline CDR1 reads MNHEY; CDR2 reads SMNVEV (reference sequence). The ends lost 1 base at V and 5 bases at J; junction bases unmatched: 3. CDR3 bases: TGTGCCAGCAGTTTATGGACAGGGCACGAGACCCAGTACTTC. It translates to CASSLWTGHETQYF.

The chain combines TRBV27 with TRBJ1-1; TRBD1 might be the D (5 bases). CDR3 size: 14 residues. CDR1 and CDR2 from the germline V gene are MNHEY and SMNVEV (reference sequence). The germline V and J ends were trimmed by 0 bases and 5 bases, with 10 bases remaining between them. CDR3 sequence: CASSLSWEGTEAFF. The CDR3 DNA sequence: TGTGCCAGCAGTTTATCGTGGGAGGGGACTGAAGCTTTCTTT.

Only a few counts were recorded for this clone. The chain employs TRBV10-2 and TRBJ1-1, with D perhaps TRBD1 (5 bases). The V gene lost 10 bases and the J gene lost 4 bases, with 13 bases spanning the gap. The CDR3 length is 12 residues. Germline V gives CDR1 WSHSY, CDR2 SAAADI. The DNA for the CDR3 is TGCGCCACCAGGGTAGGAGTCACTGAAGCTTTCTTT. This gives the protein CATRVGVTEAFF.

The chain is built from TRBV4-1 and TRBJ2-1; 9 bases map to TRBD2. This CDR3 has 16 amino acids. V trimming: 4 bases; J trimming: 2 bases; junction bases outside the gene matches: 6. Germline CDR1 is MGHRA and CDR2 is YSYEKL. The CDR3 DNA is TGCGCCAGCAGCCCATCAGCGGGGGGAACCTACAATGAGCAGTTCTTC. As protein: CASSPSAGGTYNEQFF.

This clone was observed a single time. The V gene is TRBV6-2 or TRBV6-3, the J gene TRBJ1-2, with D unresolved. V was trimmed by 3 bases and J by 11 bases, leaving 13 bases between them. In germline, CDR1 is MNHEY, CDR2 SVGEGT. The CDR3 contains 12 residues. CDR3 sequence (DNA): TGTGCCAGCAGTTATGAGACCTCGCGGTACACCTTC. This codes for CASSYETSRYTF.

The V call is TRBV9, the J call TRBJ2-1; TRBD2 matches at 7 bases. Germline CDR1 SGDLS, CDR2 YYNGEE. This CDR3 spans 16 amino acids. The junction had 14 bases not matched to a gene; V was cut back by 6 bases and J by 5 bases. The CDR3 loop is CASISNRTSWDNEQFF. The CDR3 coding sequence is TGTGCCAGCATCTCAAATAGGACTAGTTGGGACAATGAGCAGTTCTTC.

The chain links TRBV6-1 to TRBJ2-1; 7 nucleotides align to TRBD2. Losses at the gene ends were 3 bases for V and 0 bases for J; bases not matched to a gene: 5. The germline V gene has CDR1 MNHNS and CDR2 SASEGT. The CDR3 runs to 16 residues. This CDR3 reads CASSDDSGFSYNEQFF. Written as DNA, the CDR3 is TGTGCCAGCAGTGACGATAGCGGGTTCTCCTACAATGAGCAGTTCTTC.

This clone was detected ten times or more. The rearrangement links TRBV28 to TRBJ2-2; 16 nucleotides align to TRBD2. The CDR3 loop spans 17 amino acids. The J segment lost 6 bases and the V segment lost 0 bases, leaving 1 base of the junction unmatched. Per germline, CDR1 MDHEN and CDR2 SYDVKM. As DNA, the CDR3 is TGTGCCAGCAGTTTATGGGGACTAGCGGGGGGGCCCGGGGAGCTGTTTTTT. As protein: CASSLWGLAGGPGELFF.

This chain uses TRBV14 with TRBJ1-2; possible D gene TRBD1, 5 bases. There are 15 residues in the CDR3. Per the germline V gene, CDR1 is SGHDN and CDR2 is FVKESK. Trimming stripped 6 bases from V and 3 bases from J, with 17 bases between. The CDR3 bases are TGTGCCAGCAGTCAGTCGGGGGTCGAATACTATGGCTACACCTTC. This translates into CASSQSGVEYYGYTF.

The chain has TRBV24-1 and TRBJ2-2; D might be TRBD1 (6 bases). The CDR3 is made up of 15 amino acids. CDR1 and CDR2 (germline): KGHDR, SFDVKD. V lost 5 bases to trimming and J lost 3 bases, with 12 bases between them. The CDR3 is CATSGLDSDTGELFF. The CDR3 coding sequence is TGTGCCACCAGTGGTCTGGACAGTGACACCGGGGAGCTGTTTTTT.

CDR3 sequence reads: CASSPDRGHQPQHF. The CDR3, as DNA: TGTGCCAGCAGCCCTGACAGGGGGCATCAGCCCCAGCATTTT. The chain combines TRBV6-6 with TRBJ1-5; 10 positions match TRBD1. This CDR3 region has 14 residues. Losses at the gene ends were 6 bases for V and 5 bases for J; bases not matched to a gene: 4. Germline V CDR1 and CDR2: MNHNY, SVGAGI (reference sequence).

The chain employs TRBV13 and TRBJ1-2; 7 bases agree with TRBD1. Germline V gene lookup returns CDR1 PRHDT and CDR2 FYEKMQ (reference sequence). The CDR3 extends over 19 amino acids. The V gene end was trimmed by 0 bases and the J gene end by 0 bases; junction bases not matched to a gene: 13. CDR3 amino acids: CASSLGRLRGQGANYGYTF. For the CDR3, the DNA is TGTGCCAGCAGCTTAGGCCGTCTACGTGGGCAGGGGGCTAACTATGGCTACACCTTC.

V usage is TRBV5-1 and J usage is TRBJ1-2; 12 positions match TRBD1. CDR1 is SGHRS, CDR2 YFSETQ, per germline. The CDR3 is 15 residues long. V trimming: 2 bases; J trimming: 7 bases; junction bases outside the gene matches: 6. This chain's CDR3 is CASSFRGQGASGYTF. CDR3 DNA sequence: TGCGCCAGCAGCTTCCGGGGACAGGGGGCGAGTGGCTACACCTTC.

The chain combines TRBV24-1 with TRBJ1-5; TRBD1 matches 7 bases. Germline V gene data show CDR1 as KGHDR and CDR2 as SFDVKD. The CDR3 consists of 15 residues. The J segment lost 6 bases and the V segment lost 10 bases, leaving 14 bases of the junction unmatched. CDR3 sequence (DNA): TGTGCCACTAGTACAGGGGCCCAAGATGGTCAGCCCCAGCATTTT. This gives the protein CATSTGAQDGQPQHF.

CDR3 sequence reads: CASSQGRTGQKTQYF. The CDR3 DNA reads TGTGCCAGCAGCCAAGGGCGAACGGGACAAAAGACCCAGTACTTC. The chain recombines TRBV3-1 (or the pseudogene TRBV3-2) with TRBJ2-5; possibly TRBD1 for D (6 bases). The CDR3 totals 15 residues. Germline V gene sequence: CDR1 LGHDT, CDR2 YNNKEL (reference sequence). The V gene lost 1 base and the J gene lost 6 bases, with 15 bases spanning the gap.

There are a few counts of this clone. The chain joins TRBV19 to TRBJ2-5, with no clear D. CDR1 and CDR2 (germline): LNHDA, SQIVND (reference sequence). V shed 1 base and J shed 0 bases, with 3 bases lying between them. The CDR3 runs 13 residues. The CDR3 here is CASSIAYQETQYF. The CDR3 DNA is TGTGCCAGTAGTATAGCTTACCAAGAGACCCAGTACTTC.

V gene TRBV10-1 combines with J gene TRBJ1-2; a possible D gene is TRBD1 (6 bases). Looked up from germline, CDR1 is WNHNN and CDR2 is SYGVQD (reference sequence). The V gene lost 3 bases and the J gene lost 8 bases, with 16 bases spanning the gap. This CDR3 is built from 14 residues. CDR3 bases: TGCGCCAGCAGTGACGGCAGGGGTCCGGGGGGCTACACCTTC. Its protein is CASSDGRGPGGYTF.

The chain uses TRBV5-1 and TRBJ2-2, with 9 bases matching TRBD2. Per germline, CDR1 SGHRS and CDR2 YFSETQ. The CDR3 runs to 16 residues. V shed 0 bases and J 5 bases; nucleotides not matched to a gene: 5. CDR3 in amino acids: CASSLAVAGVTGELFF. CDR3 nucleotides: TGCGCCAGCAGCTTGGCGGTAGCGGGGGTGACCGGGGAGCTGTTTTTT.

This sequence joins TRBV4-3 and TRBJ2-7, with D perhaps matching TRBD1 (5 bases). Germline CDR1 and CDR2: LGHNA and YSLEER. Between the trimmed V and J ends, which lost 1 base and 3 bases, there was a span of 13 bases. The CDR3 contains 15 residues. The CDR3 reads CASSQGRTSIYEQYF. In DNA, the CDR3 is TGCGCCAGCAGCCAAGGTAGGACATCGATCTACGAGCAGTACTTC.

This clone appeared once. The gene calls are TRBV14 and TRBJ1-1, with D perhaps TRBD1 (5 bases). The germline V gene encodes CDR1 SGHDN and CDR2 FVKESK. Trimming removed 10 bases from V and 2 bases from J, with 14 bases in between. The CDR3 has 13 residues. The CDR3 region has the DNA TGTGCCACCTCGGACACCCTTAACACTGAAGCTTTCTTT. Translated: CATSDTLNTEAFF.

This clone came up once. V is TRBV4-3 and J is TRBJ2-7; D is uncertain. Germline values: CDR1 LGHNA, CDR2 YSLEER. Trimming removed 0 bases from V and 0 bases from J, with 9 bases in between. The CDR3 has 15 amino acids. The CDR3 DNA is TGCGCCAGCAGCCAAGATAGAGGCGGCTCCTACGAGCAGTACTTC. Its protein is CASSQDRGGSYEQYF.

CDR3 sequence reads: CASSPGTGLNSPLHF. CDR3 coding DNA: TGTGCCAGCAGCCCGGGAACAGGGCTTAATTCACCCCTCCACTTT. The J gene is TRBJ1-6, the V gene TRBV14; a possible D gene is TRBD1 (6 bases). The germline gives CDR1 SGHDN, CDR2 FVKESK. Trimming shortened V by 4 bases and J by 6 bases, and 13 bases separated the two germline ends. This CDR3 region has 15 residues.

In nucleotides, the CDR3 is TGTGCCAGCAGCACTAATAGACAGGGGTTAGCCGGGGAGCTGTTTTTT. Its protein is CASSTNRQGLAGELFF. This chain links TRBV2 with TRBJ2-2, with 8 bases that match TRBD1. The V gene's germline CDR1 is SNHLY and CDR2 FYNNEI. The J segment lost 6 bases and the V segment lost 6 bases, leaving 12 bases of the junction unmatched. CDR3 length equals 16 residues.

The CDR3 here is CASSYSAGEYGYTF. The DNA for the CDR3 is TGTGCCAGCAGTTACTCGGCAGGGGAGTATGGCTACACCTTC. This rearrangement joins TRBV6-5 to TRBJ1-2; maybe TRBD1 (6 bases). The CDR3 has 14 residues. Trimming left V 0 bases short and J 5 bases short, with 10 bases between. The germline CDR1 and CDR2 sequences are MNHEY and SVGAGI.